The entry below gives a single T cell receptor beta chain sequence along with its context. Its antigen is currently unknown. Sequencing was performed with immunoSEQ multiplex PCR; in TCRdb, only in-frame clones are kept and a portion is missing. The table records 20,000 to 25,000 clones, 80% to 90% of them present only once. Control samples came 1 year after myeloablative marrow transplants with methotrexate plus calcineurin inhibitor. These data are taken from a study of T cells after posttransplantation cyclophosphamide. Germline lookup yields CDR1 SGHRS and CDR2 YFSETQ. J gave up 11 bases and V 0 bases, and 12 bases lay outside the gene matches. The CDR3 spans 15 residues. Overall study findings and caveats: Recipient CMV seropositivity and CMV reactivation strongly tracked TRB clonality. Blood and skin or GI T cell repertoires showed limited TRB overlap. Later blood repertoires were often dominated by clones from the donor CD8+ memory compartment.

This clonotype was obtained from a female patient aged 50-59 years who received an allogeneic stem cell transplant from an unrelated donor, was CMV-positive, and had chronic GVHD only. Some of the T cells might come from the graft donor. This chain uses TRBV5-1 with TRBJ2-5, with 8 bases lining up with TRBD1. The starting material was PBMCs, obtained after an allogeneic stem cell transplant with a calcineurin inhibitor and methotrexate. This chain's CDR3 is CASSLALGQGQEQYF. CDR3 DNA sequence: TGCGCCAGCAGCTTGGCCCTAGGACAGGGACAAGAGCAGTACTTC.